A single sample is the source of the 26 T cell receptor beta chains below, sequenced in a study of shared clonotypes between healthy human individuals. Sequencing was performed with immunoSEQ multiplex PCR; in TCRdb, only in-frame clones are kept and a portion is missing. Among 330,000 or so clones, 74% were seen once, and the ten largest hold 10%. Sequencing was performed on memory CD4+ T cells sorted from blood. This sample's subset: CD45RA-negative fraction. Receptors were obtained from a man younger than 40 in good health.

This clone was recorded at least ten times. The J gene is TRBJ2-5, the V gene TRBV6-5; 7 nucleotides align to TRBD1. CDR3 length: 13 amino acids. The V segment lost 10 bases and the J segment 5 bases; nucleotides outside the gene matches: 10. Germline V lookup: CDR1 MNHEY, CDR2 SVGAGI. As DNA, the CDR3 is TGTGCCATCCAACGCAGGGGGTCTGAGACCCAGTACTTC. Amino acid sequence: CAIQRRGSETQYF.

V usage is TRBV5-1 and J usage is TRBJ2-3; D might be TRBD1 or TRBD2, each matching 6 bases. The germline V gene has CDR1 SGHRS and CDR2 YFSETQ. The CDR3 contains 15 residues. V gave up 1 base and J gave up 4 bases, with 13 bases separating them. DNA of the CDR3: TGCGCCAGCAGCTTGCGGGGGCTTGGCGCAGATACGCAGTATTTT. Its translation is CASSLRGLGADTQYF.

In this sample, this clone turned up once. This sequence joins TRBV5-1 and TRBJ2-1, with 7 bases fitting TRBD1. V shed 0 bases and J 5 bases; nucleotides not matched to a gene: 5. Germline CDR1 and CDR2: SGHRS and YFSETQ. There are 15 residues in the CDR3. The DNA for the CDR3 is TGCGCCAGCAGCTTGGTGCCAGGGGGAGACAATGAGCAGTTCTTC. This translates into CASSLVPGGDNEQFF.

V and J are TRBV19 and TRBJ1-2, with D perhaps TRBD1 (5 bases). Germline-derived CDR1 and CDR2 are LNHDA and SQIVND (reference sequence). The CDR3 is made up of 12 amino acids. V was pared by 4 bases and J by 13 bases, with 16 bases between. The CDR3 loop reads CASSNRDRILTF. The CDR3 region has the DNA TGTGCCAGTAGTAACAGAGACAGAATTCTCACCTTC.

The chain joins TRBV27 to TRBJ2-2, with TRBD2 matching over 11 bases. Germline lookup yields CDR1 MNHEY and CDR2 SMNVEV (reference sequence). J gave up 2 bases and V 5 bases, and 7 bases lay outside the gene matches. The CDR3 has 17 amino acids. The CDR3 DNA reads TGTGCCAGCAGTCGTAGCGGGAGGGGTTTTAACACCGGGGAGCTGTTTTTT. Protein sequence: CASSRSGRGFNTGELFF.

The V and J genes are TRBV5-4 and TRBJ2-1, with D unresolved. The germline V gene encodes CDR1 SGHNT and CDR2 YYREEE (reference sequence). CDR3 length equals 13 residues. With 4 bases removed from V and 6 bases from J, the gap between germline ends came to 11 bases. CDR3 in amino acids: CASSTKKSNEQFF. DNA of the CDR3: TGTGCCAGCAGCACCAAGAAAAGCAATGAGCAGTTCTTC. Supplemented by reference TRBV5-4 and TRBJ2-1, the full variable domain reads ETGVTQSPTHLIKTRGQQVTLRCSSQSGHNTVSWYQQALGQGPQFIFQYYREEENGRGNFPPRFSGLQFPNYSSELNVNALELDDSALYLCASSTKKSNEQFFGPGTRLTVL.

V usage is TRBV28 and J usage is TRBJ1-3; tentative D call: TRBD1 (5 bases). Germline V gene sequence: CDR1 MDHEN, CDR2 SYDVKM. V was clipped by 5 bases and J by 4 bases, with 27 bases between them. The CDR3 is 19 residues long. This CDR3 reads CASSTVSSGPSSRGNTIYF. In DNA form, the CDR3 reads TGTGCCAGCAGTACCGTTAGTTCGGGACCCTCGAGCCGAGGAAACACCATATATTTT.

The gene calls are TRBV28 and TRBJ1-5; 9 bases match TRBD1. Per the germline V gene, CDR1 is MDHEN and CDR2 is SYDVKM. V shed 8 bases and J 2 bases; nucleotides not matched to a gene: 16. CDR3 size: 18 residues. This CDR3 reads CASGIAGQGFVGNQPQHF. The CDR3 nucleotides read TGTGCCAGCGGAATAGCGGGACAGGGCTTTGTAGGCAATCAGCCCCAGCATTTT.

CDR3 loop: CASTGSGNQPQHF. The CDR3 DNA sequence: TGTGCCAGCACGGGTTCAGGGAATCAGCCCCAGCATTTT. The rearrangement joins TRBV6-6 to TRBJ1-5; D perhaps matches TRBD1 (5 bases). CDR1 is MNHNY, CDR2 SVGAGI, per germline (reference sequence). The germline V and J ends were trimmed by 7 bases and 4 bases, with 11 bases remaining between them. CDR3 length: 13 residues.

The chain recombines TRBV28 with TRBJ2-3; D not certain. CDR1 and CDR2 from the germline V gene are MDHEN and SYDVKM. V was trimmed by 4 bases and J by 2 bases, leaving 4 bases between them. This CDR3 has 12 residues. This CDR3 reads CASSSLTDTQYF. The CDR3 nucleotides are TGTGCCAGCAGTTCACTCACAGATACGCAGTATTTT.

V usage is TRBV19 and J usage is TRBJ1-1; 8 bases fit TRBD1. The CDR3 covers 15 residues. V was pared by 6 bases and J by 0 bases, with 6 bases of the junction left unmatched. Germline loops: CDR1 LNHDA, CDR2 SQIVND (reference sequence). The CDR3 loop is CASSPDRAVNTEAFF. The DNA for the CDR3 is TGTGCCAGTAGCCCGGACAGGGCAGTGAACACTGAAGCTTTCTTT.

This chain uses TRBV9 with TRBJ2-1; 7 positions agree with TRBD2. This CDR3 comprises 14 residues. V shed 4 bases, J shed 4 bases, and the junction held 5 bases outside the gene matches. Germline values: CDR1 SGDLS, CDR2 YYNGEE. The CDR3 region has the DNA TGTGCCAGCAGCCAAATGGGGGGGTACAATGAGCAGTTCTTC. Translating it yields CASSQMGGYNEQFF. The whole variable domain, filled in from reference TRBV9 and TRBJ2-1, reads DSGVTQTPKHLITATGQRVTLRCSPRSGDLSVYWYQQSLDQGLQFLIQYYNGEERAKGNILERFSAQQFPDLHSELNLSSLELGDSALYFCASSQMGGYNEQFFGPGTRLTVL.

The chain joins TRBV28 to TRBJ1-4; 9 bases line up with TRBD1. From germline, CDR1 is MDHEN and CDR2 SYDVKM. Trimming cost V 8 bases and J 7 bases; bases outside gene matches: 8. The CDR3 spans 14 residues. The CDR3 reads CASCEGQGLEKLFF. The CDR3 region has the DNA TGTGCCAGCTGCGAGGGACAGGGCCTTGAAAAACTGTTTTTT.

The rearrangement links TRBV5-6 to TRBJ2-5, with TRBD1 matching 7 bases. Germline V gene sequence: CDR1 SGHDT, CDR2 YYEEEE. The length of the CDR3 is 14 residues. The V segment lost 4 bases and the J segment 2 bases; nucleotides outside the gene matches: 5. CDR3 coding DNA: TGTGCCAGCAGCCTCGGGACAGCTCAAGAGACCCAGTACTTC. Translated, it gives CASSLGTAQETQYF. The complete variable domain, with remaining parts taken from reference TRBV5-6 and TRBJ2-5, reads DAGVTQSPTHLIKTRGQQVTLRCSPKSGHDTVSWYQQALGQGPQFIFQYYEEEERQRGNFPDRFSGHQFPNYSSELNVNALLLGDSALYLCASSLGTAQETQYFGPGTRLLVL.

The chain carries TRBV28 and TRBJ2-1, with D possibly TRBD2 on 6 matching bases. This CDR3 spans 14 amino acids. The V gene lost 5 bases and the J gene lost 9 bases, with 17 bases spanning the gap. Germline-derived CDR1 and CDR2 are MDHEN and SYDVKM. In DNA form, the CDR3 reads TGTGCCAGCAGTCCGGGGGATAGCGTGCGTGAGCAGTTCTTC. Translating gives CASSPGDSVREQFF. The full variable domain, completed using reference TRBV28 and TRBJ2-1, is DVKVTQSSRYLVKRTGEKVFLECVQDMDHENMFWYRQDPGLGLRLIYFSYDVKMKEKGDIPEGYSVSREKKERFSLILESASTNQTSMYLCASSPGDSVREQFFGPGTRLTVL.

The chain employs TRBV28 and TRBJ2-7; D gene uncertain. Per the germline V gene, CDR1 is MDHEN and CDR2 is SYDVKM. Deletions cut 10 bases from V and 0 bases from J, with 13 bases between. The CDR3 loop spans 13 amino acids. This chain's CDR3 is CATAKTASYEQYF. The CDR3 DNA sequence: TGTGCCACCGCAAAAACAGCCTCCTACGAGCAGTACTTC. The entire variable domain, with the rest obtained from reference TRBV28 and TRBJ2-7, is as follows: DVKVTQSSRYLVKRTGEKVFLECVQDMDHENMFWYRQDPGLGLRLIYFSYDVKMKEKGDIPEGYSVSREKKERFSLILESASTNQTSMYLCATAKTASYEQYFGPGTRLTVT.

The table lists this clone with a few counts. CDR3 sequence (DNA): TGTGCCAGTAGTATCTCCGGGACTAGACCCTACGAGCAGTACTTC. This gives the protein CASSISGTRPYEQYF. The chain employs TRBV19 and TRBJ2-7; TRBD2 agrees at 8 bases. With V trimmed by 3 bases and J by 2 bases, 6 bases remained unmatched. CDR1 and CDR2 from the germline V gene are LNHDA and SQIVND (reference sequence). This CDR3 has 15 residues. Drawing the rest from reference TRBV19 and TRBJ2-7, the complete variable domain is DGGITQSPKYLFRKEGQNVTLSCEQNLNHDAMYWYRQDPGQGLRLIYYSQIVNDFQKGDIAEGYSVSREKKESFPLTVTSAQKNPTAFYLCASSISGTRPYEQYFGPGTRLTVT.

The chain links TRBV11-3 to TRBJ2-7; D possibly uses TRBD1 or TRBD2 (5 bases each). The germline V gene encodes CDR1 SGHNT and CDR2 YENEEA. The CDR3 loop spans 14 amino acids. The V gene lost 3 bases and the J gene lost 3 bases, with 12 bases spanning the gap. Here the CDR3 reads CASSFSMGDYEQYF. The DNA of the CDR3 is TGTGCCAGCAGCTTCAGTATGGGGGACTACGAGCAGTACTTC.

As for this clone: This may arise from a read error, as a much more abundant clone is one base away. The gene calls are TRBV11-2 and TRBJ1-1, with 7 positions matching TRBD1. The germline gives CDR1 SGHAT, CDR2 FQNNGV. The CDR3 runs to 14 residues. The V segment lost 5 bases and the J segment 2 bases; nucleotides outside the gene matches: 5. The CDR3 coding sequence is TGTGCCAGCAGCCTGGGGACAGCAAACACTGAAGCTTTCTTT. It codes for CASSLGTANTEAFF.

This clone was counted only a few times. The chain uses TRBV5-1 and TRBJ2-7; D possibly corresponds to TRBD2 (6 bases). Trimming pared 4 bases from V and 9 bases from J, leaving 17 bases between. Germline CDR1 is SGHRS and CDR2 is YFSETQ. This CDR3 contains 13 residues. The DNA of the CDR3 is TGCGCCAGCAGCGGAGAGGGCGCAGCGGGGCAGTACTTC. Its translation: CASSGEGAAGQYF.

This sequence joins TRBV7-2 and TRBJ2-5, with D perhaps matching TRBD2 (6 bases). The V end was cut by 6 bases, the J end by 6 bases, with 23 bases between. CDR3 size: 16 residues. CDR1 and CDR2 (germline): SGHTA, FQGNSA. The CDR3 sequence is CASSPTRSTHSQTQYF. Written as DNA, the CDR3 is TGTGCCAGCAGTCCGACTAGATCAACCCATAGCCAGACCCAGTACTTC.

This clone showed up just a few times. In nucleotides, the CDR3 is TGTGCCAGCAGAAGAGGAGACAGTCAAGAGACCCAGTACTTC. Encoded protein: CASRRGDSQETQYF. This chain joins TRBV6-1 and TRBJ2-5; perhaps TRBD1 as D (5 bases). This CDR3 region has 14 residues. Germline loops: CDR1 MNHNS, CDR2 SASEGT. V lost 6 bases and J 2 bases, leaving 13 bases between the germline ends.

CDR3 sequence reads: CASSLSPGGGGSGEQYF. Here the CDR3 DNA reads TGTGCCAGCAGTTTATCCCCTGGTGGCGGAGGCTCGGGTGAGCAGTACTTC. The chain combines TRBV27 with TRBJ2-7; D may be TRBD2 (5 bases). Trimming removed 0 bases from V and 7 bases from J, with 22 bases in between. The CDR3 runs to 17 residues. CDR1 is MNHEY, CDR2 SMNVEV, per germline (reference sequence).

The genes are TRBV6-1 and TRBJ2-7; 9 bases are a match to TRBD2. The CDR3 extends over 13 amino acids. Germline V gives CDR1 MNHNS, CDR2 SASEGT. Trimming cost V 5 bases and J 6 bases; bases outside gene matches: 5. CDR3 nucleotide sequence: TGTGCCAGCAGTTTAAATAGCGGGGGCGAGCAGTACTTC. It codes for CASSLNSGGEQYF.

The rearrangement uses TRBV28 and TRBJ1-3; 9 positions agree with TRBD1. Per the germline V gene, CDR1 is MDHEN and CDR2 is SYDVKM. V dropped 4 bases and J dropped 1; count of bases not matched to a gene: 11. The CDR3 has 18 residues. Written as DNA, the CDR3 is TGTGCCAGCAGTTCCGGGGGGACAGGGAGCAGGTCTGGAAACACCATATATTTT. Translating it yields CASSSGGTGSRSGNTIYF.

The V gene is TRBV9, the J gene TRBJ2-7; D gene unclear. CDR1 and CDR2 from the germline V gene are SGDLS and YYNGEE. The CDR3 is 15 amino acids. Deletions cut 0 bases from V and 4 bases from J, with 14 bases between. For the CDR3, the DNA is TGTGCCAGCAGCGTAGGTATACAAATGGGGTACGAGCAGTACTTC. This encodes CASSVGIQMGYEQYF.